This paragraph reports one T cell receptor beta chain. Its antigen remains unknown. The sample comes from a study of cytomegalovirus exposure and HLA in healthy donors. Whole-study findings and limits: In a later analysis, HLA-associated TCR beta chains were more clonally expanded than equally common others. According to a later analysis, donors in an Asian-associated ancestry cluster reportedly had fewer N-insertions than the roughly 670-donor mean. V- and J-gene trimming in TCR beta was tied to a missense DCLRE1C variant by an analysis performed later. Overall, roughly 150 TCR beta chains were annotated as cytomegalovirus-associated.

Trimming left V 2 bases short and J 0 bases short, with 10 bases between. Germline V gene lookup returns CDR1 MDHEN and CDR2 SYDVKM. This CDR3 comprises 15 residues. 60 Vbeta and 13 Jbeta primers were used in PCR. Sequencing was performed with immunoSEQ multiplex PCR; in TCRdb, only in-frame clones are kept and a portion is missing. This listing includes 200,000 to 250,000 clones. Sequenced: PBMCs. The sequence derives from a girl under 10 years old in good health and CMV-seropositive. V and J are TRBV28 and TRBJ1-1, with D perhaps matching TRBD1 (6 bases). CDR3 sequence (DNA): TGTGCCAGCAGTTTAGAACAGGGATTGAACACTGAAGCTTTCTTT. It translates to CASSLEQGLNTEAFF.